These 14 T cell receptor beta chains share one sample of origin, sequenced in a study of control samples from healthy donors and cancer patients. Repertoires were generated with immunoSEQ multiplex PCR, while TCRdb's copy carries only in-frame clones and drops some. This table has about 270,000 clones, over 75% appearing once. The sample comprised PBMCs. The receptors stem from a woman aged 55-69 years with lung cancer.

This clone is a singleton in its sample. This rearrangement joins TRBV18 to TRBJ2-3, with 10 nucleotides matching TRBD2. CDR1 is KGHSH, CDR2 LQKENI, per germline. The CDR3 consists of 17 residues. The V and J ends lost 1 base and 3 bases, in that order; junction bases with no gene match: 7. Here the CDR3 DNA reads TGTGCCAGCTCACCACTGGCTAGCGGGAGAGGAACAGATACGCAGTATTTT. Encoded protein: CASSPLASGRGTDTQYF.

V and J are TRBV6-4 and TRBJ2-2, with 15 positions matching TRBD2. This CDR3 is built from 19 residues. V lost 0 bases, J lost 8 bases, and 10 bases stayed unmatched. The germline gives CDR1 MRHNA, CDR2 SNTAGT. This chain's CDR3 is CASSDSWGLAGGSYGELFF. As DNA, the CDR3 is TGTGCCAGCAGTGACTCTTGGGGACTAGCGGGGGGTTCGTATGGGGAGCTGTTTTTT.

CDR3 DNA sequence: TGTGCCAGCTCACCGTCTTGGGGCGAGTATCAGCCCCAGCATTTT. This sequence encodes CASSPSWGEYQPQHF. This chain joins TRBV18 and TRBJ1-5; a weak D match, TRBD1 (5 bases). V lost 3 bases and J lost 5, with 14 bases in between. Germline V gene lookup returns CDR1 KGHSH and CDR2 LQKENI. The CDR3 runs to 15 residues.

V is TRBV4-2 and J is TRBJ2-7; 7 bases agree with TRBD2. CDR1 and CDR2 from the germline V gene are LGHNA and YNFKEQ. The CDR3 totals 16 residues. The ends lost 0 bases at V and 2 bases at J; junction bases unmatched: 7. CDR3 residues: CASSQDASGVTYEQYF. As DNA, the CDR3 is TGTGCCAGCAGCCAAGATGCCAGCGGGGTAACCTACGAGCAGTACTTC.

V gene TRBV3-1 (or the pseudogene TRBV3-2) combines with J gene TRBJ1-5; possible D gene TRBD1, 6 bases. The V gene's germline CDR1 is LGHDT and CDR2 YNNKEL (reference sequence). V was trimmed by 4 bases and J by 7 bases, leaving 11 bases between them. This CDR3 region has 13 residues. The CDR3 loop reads CASSLRGAQPQHF. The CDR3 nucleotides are TGTGCCAGCAGCCTACGGGGGGCGCAGCCCCAGCATTTT.

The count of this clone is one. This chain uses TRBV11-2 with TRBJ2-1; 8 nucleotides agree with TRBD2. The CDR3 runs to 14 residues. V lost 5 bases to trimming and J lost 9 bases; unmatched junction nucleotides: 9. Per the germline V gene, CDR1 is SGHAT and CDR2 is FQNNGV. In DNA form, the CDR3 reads TGTGCCAGCAGCCGGAACGGGGGGGTGGGTGAGCAGTTCTTC. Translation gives CASSRNGGVGEQFF.

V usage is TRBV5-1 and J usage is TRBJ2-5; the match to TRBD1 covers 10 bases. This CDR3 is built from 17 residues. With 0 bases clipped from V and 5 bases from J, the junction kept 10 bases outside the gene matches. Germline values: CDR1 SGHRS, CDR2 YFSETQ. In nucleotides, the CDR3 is TGCGCCAGCAGCTTGGGACAGGGGGCTATTAGTCGGGAGACCCAGTACTTC. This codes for CASSLGQGAISRETQYF.

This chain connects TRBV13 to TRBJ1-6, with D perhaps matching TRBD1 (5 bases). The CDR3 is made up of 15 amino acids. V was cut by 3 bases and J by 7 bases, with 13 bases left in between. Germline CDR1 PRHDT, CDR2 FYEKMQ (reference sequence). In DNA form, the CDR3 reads TGTGCCAGCAGCTTTTGGGGCGGGCGGAATTCACCCCTCCACTTT. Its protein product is CASSFWGGRNSPLHF.

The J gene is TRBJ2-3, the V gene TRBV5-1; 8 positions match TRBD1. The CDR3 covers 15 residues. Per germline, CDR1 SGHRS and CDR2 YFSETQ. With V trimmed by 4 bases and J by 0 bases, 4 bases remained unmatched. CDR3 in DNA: TGCGCCAGCAGCCGGGACAGGCTAAGCACAGATACGCAGTATTTT. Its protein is CASSRDRLSTDTQYF.

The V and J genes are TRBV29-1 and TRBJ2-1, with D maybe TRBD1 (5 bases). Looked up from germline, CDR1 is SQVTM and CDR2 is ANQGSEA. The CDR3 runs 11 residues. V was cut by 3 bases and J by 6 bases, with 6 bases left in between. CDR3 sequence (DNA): TGCAGCGTTGACAGGGTCAATGAGCAGTTCTTC. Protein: CSVDRVNEQFF.

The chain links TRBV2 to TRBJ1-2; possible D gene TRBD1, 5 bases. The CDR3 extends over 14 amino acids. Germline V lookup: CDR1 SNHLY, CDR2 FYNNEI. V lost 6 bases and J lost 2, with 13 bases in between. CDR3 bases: TGTGCCAGCAGATTGGACAAGGAAAACTATGGCTACACCTTC. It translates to CASRLDKENYGYTF.

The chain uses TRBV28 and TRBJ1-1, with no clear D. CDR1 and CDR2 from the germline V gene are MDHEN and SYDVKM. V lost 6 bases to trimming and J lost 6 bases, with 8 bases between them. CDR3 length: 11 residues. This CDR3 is CASSSPPEAFF. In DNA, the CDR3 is TGTGCCAGCAGCTCGCCCCCTGAAGCTTTCTTT.

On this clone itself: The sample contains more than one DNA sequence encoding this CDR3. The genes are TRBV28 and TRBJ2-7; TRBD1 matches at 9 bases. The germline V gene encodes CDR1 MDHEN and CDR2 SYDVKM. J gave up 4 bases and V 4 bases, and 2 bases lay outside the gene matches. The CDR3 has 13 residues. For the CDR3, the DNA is TGTGCCAGCAGTTCGGGACAGGGTTACGAGCAGTACTTC. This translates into CASSSGQGYEQYF. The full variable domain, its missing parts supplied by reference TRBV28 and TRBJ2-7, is DVKVTQSSRYLVKRTGEKVFLECVQDMDHENMFWYRQDPGLGLRLIYFSYDVKMKEKGDIPEGYSVSREKKERFSLILESASTNQTSMYLCASSSGQGYEQYFGPGTRLTVT.

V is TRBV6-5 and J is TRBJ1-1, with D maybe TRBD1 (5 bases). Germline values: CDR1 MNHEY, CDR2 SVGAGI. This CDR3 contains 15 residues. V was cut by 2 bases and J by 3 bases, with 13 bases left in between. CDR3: CASSYGGGWDTEAFF. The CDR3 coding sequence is TGTGCCAGCAGTTACGGTGGGGGTTGGGACACTGAAGCTTTCTTT.